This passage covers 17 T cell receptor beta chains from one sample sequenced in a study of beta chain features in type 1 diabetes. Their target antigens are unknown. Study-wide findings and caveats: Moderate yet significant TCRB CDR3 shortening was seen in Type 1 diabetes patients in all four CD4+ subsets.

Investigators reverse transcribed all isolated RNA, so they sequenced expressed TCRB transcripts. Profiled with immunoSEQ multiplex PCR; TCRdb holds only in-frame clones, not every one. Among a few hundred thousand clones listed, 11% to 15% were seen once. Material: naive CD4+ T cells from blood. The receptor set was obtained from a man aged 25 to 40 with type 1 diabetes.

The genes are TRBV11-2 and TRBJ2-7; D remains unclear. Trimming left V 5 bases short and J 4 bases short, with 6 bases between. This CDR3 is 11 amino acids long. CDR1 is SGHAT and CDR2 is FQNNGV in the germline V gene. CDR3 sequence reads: CASSSQYEQYF. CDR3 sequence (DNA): TGTGCCAGCAGCAGCCAATACGAGCAGTACTTC.

Here the CDR3 reads CASSSTGANTGELFF. CDR3 sequence (DNA): TGTGCCAGCAGTTCGACAGGGGCGAACACCGGGGAGCTGTTTTTT. The chain has TRBV2 and TRBJ2-2; TRBD1 matches 8 bases. V gave up 5 bases and J gave up 0 bases; unmatched junction bases: 2. This CDR3 is built from 15 residues. CDR1 SNHLY and CDR2 FYNNEI come from the germline V gene.

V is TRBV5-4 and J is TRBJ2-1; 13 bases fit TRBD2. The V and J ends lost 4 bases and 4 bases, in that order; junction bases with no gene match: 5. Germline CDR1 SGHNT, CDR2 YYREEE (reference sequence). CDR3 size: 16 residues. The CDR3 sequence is CASSRTSGRGYNEQFF. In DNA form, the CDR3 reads TGTGCCAGCAGCCGGACTAGCGGGAGAGGGTACAATGAGCAGTTCTTC.

Written as DNA, the CDR3 is TGTGCCAGCAGCCCTCTTGCGGGGGGCGAAGAGACCCAGTACTTC. Encoded protein: CASSPLAGGEETQYF. J is TRBJ2-5 and V is TRBV14; 8 bases align to TRBD2. This CDR3 region has 15 residues. Per germline, CDR1 SGHDN and CDR2 FVKESK. V shed 4 bases and J 3 bases; nucleotides not matched to a gene: 7. Combining the CDR3 with reference TRBV14 and TRBJ2-5 gives the whole variable domain EAGVTQFPSHSVIEKGQTVTLRCDPISGHDNLYWYRRVMGKEIKFLLHFVKESKQDESGMPNNRFLAERTGGTYSTLKVQPAELEDSGVYFCASSPLAGGEETQYFGPGTRLLVL.

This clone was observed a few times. The CDR3 is CASSPGQGITAQHF. The CDR3 nucleotides read TGTGCCAGCAGTCCGGGACAGGGGATTACGGCCCAGCATTTT. This chain links TRBV6-5 with TRBJ1-5; TRBD1 matches at 10 bases. CDR3 size: 14 residues. Germline V gene data show CDR1 as MNHEY and CDR2 as SVGAGI. The V gene end was trimmed by 5 bases and the J gene end by 11 bases; junction bases not matched to a gene: 9.

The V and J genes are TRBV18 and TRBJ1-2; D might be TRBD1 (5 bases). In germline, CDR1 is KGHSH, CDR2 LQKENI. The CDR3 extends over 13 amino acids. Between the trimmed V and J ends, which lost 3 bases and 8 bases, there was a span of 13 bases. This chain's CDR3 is CASSPGAGEGYTF. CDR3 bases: TGTGCCAGCTCACCTGGGGCGGGGGAAGGCTACACCTTC. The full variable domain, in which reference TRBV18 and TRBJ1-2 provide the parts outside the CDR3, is NAGVMQNPRHLVRRRGQEARLRCSPMKGHSHVYWYRQLPEEGLKFMVYLQKENIIDESGMPKERFSAEFPKEGPSILRIQQVVRGDSAAYFCASSPGAGEGYTFGSGTRLTVV.

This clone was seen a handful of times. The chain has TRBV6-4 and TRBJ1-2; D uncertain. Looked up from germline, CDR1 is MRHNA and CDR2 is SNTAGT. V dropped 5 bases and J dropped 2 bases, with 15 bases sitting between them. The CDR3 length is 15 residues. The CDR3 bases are TGTGCCAGCAGTATCCGGGGAGAGTTGAACTATGGCTACACCTTC. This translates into CASSIRGELNYGYTF.

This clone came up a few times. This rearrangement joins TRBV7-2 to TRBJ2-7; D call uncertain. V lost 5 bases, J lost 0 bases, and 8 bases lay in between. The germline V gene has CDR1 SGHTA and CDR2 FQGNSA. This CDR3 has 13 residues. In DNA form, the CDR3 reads TGTGCCAGCAGCCTCCTCCCCTCCTACGAGCAGTACTTC. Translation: CASSLLPSYEQYF.

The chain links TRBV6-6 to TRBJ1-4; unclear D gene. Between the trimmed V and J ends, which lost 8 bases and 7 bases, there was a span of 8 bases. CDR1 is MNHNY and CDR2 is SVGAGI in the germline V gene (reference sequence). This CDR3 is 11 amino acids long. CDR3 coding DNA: TGTGCCAGCGGGCGGGTTGAAAAACTGTTTTTT. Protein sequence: CASGRVEKLFF.

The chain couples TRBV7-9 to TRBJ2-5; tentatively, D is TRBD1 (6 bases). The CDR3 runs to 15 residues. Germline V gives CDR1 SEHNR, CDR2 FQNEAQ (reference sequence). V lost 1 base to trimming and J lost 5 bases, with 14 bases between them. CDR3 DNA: TGTGCCAGCAGCTTAGTCGGGACACGCGTGGAGACCCAGTACTTC. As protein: CASSLVGTRVETQYF.

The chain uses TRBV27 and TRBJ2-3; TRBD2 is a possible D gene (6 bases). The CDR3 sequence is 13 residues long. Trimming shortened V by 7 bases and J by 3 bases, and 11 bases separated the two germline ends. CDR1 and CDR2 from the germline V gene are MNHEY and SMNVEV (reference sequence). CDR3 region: CASTFGGTDTQYF. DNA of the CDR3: TGTGCCAGCACCTTTGGGGGGACAGATACGCAGTATTTT.

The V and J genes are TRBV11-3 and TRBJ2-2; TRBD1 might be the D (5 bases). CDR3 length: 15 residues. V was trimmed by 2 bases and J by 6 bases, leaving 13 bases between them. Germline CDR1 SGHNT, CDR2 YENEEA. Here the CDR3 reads CASSLKADRPGELFF. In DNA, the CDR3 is TGTGCCAGCAGCTTAAAGGCAGACAGACCCGGGGAGCTGTTTTTT.

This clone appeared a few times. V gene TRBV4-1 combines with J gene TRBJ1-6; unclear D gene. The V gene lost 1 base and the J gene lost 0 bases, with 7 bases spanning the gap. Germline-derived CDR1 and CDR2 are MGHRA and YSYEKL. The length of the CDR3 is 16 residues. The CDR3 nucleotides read TGCGCCAGCAGCCAAGGTGGGAGCTCCTATAATTCACCCCTCCACTTT. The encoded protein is CASSQGGSSYNSPLHF.

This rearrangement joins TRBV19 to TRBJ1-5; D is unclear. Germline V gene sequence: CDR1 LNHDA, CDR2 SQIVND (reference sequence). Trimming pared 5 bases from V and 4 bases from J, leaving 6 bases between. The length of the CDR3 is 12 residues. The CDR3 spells CASSFRNQPQHF. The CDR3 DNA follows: TGTGCCAGTAGTTTCAGGAATCAGCCCCAGCATTTT.

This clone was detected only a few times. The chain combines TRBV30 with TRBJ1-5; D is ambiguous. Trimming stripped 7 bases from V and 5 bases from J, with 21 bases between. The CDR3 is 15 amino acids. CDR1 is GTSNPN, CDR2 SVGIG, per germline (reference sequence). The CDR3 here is CAYSRGSLHDQPQHF. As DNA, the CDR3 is TGTGCCTACTCAAGAGGGAGCTTGCACGATCAGCCCCAGCATTTT.

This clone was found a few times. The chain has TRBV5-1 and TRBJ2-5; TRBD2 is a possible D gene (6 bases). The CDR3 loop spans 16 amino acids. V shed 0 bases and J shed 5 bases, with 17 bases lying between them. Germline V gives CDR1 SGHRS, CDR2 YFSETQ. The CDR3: CASSLEGLPGPETQYF. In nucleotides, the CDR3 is TGCGCCAGCAGCTTGGAGGGACTTCCTGGCCCTGAGACCCAGTACTTC.

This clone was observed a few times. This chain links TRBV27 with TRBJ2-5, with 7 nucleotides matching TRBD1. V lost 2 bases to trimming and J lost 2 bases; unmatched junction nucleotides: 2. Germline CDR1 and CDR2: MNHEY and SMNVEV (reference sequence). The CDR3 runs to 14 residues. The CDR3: CASSLGRGQETQYF. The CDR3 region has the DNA TGTGCCAGCAGTTTAGGCAGGGGGCAAGAGACCCAGTACTTC.